The source of this T cell receptor beta chain is a study of metastatic and nonmetastatic thyroid tumors. TCRdb reprocessed the PCR reads using MiXCR. Among around 15,000 clones listed, almost 30% were seen once. No treatment of any kind had been given to any patient before thyroid surgery. The origin of this receptor is a female donor with papillary thyroid cancer or a benign thyroid nodule (not recorded which). Some clones in this sample may be carry-over from other donors' samples. Material for sequencing was blood.

This CDR3 is CASSLFWSSYEQYF. Here the CDR3 DNA reads TGCGCCAGCAGCTTGTTCTGGAGCTCCTACGAGCAGTACTTC. The chain joins TRBV5-1 to TRBJ2-7; D gene ambiguous. Germline V gene lookup returns CDR1 SGHRS and CDR2 YFSETQ. V was clipped by 1 base and J by 0 bases, with 8 bases between them. The CDR3 has 14 residues.